This TCR beta chain was captured in a study of T cell responses to AZD1222 COVID-19 vaccine. Second-dose groups at about 4 or about 12 weeks were pooled. Produced via immunoSEQ multiplex PCR; TCRdb's table is partial and in-frame only. The sample includes around 140,000 clones, roughly 92% seen only once; the top ten take roughly 4%. Study-level results: Females made up more of the donors, who were largely white British, and clonal diversity may have come out too low.

In germline, CDR1 is MDHEN, CDR2 SYDVKM. V lost 5 bases and J lost 4; bases outside the gene matches: 3. CDR3 length: 15 residues. Only one count was recorded for this clone. Its antigen is as yet unknown. The rearrangement uses TRBV28 and TRBJ2-2; 11 nucleotides agree with TRBD1. The material was peripheral blood, obtained 28 days after the second AZD1222 dose. The origin of this receptor is an adult who received the AZD1222 COVID-19 vaccine. For the CDR3, the DNA is TGTGCCAGCAGTAAGGGGACAGGGGGCACCGGGGAGCTGTTTTTT. Its translation: CASSKGTGGTGELFF.